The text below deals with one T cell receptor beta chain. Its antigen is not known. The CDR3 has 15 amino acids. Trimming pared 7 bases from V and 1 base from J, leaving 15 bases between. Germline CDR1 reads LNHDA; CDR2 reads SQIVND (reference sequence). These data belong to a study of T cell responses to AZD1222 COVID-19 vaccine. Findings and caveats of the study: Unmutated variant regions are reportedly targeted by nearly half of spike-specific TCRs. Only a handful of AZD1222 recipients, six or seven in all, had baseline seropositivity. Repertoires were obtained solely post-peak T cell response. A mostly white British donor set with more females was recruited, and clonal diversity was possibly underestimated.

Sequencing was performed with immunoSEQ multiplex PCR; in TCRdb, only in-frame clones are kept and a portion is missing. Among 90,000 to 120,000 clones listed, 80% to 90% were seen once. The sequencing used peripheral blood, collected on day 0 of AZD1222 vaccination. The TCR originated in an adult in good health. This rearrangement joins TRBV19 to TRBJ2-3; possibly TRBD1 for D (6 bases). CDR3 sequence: CASIGTSYGTDTQYF. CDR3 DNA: TGTGCCAGTATTGGGACATCATACGGCACAGATACGCAGTATTTT.